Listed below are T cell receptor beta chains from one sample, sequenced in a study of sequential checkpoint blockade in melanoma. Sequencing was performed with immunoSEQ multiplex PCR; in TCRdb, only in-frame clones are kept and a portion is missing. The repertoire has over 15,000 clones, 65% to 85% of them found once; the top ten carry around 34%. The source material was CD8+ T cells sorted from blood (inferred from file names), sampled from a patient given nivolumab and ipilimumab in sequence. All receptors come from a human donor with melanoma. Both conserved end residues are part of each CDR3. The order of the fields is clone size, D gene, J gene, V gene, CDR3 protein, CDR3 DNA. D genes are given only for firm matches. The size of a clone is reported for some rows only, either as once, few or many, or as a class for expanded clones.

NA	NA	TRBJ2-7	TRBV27	CASSFGTGTPYEQYF	TGTGCCAGCAGTTTTGGGACCGGGACTCCCTACGAGCAGTACTTC
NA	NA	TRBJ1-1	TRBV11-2	CASSLHLGLDTEAFF	TGTGCCAGCAGCTTGCACTTGGGGCTGGACACTGAAGCTTTCTTT
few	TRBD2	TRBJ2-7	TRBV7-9	CASSFHGTTASHEQYF	TGTGCCAGCAGCTTTCACGGGACTACGGCCTCCCACGAGCAGTACTTC
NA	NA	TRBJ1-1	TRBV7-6	CASSLGEGLVAEAFF	TGTGCCAGCAGCTTAGGAGAAGGTCTAGTCGCTGAAGCTTTCTTT
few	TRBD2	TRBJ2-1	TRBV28	CASSGGTSGINNEQFF	TGTGCCAGCAGTGGAGGGACTAGCGGGATTAACAATGAGCAGTTCTTC
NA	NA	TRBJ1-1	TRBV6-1	CASSEEGLTEAFF	TGTGCCAGCAGTGAGGAGGGACTCACTGAAGCTTTCTTT
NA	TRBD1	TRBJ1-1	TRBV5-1	CASSLGQGLNTEAFF	TGCGCCAGCAGCTTGGGACAGGGCTTGAACACTGAAGCTTTCTTT
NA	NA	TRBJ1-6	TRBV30	CAWSTGTNSPLHF	TGTGCCTGGAGCACAGGTACGAATTCACCCCTCCACTTT
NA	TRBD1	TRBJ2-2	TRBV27	CASSWTGLGELFF	TGTGCCAGCAGTTGGACAGGGCTCGGGGAGCTGTTTTTT
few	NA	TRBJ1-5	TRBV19	CASSIRTGGPYQPQHF	TGTGCCAGTAGTATACGTACAGGAGGGCCTTATCAGCCCCAGCATTTT
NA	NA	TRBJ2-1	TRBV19	CASSVALAAPRNEQFF	TGTGCCAGTAGTGTTGCCTTAGCGGCCCCCAGGAATGAGCAGTTCTTC
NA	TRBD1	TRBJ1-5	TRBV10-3	CAITDRAGQPQHF	TGTGCCATCACCGACAGGGCCGGTCAGCCCCAGCATTTT
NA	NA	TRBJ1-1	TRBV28	CASSFSVNTEAFF	TGTGCCAGCAGTTTTTCCGTGAACACTGAAGCTTTCTTT
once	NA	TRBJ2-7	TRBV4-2	CASSQGETASYEQYF	TGTGCCAGCAGCCAAGGGGAGACGGCCTCCTACGAGCAGTACTTC
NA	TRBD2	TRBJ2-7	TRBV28	CASTLRGGYEQYF	TGTGCCAGCACCCTCCGCGGGGGCTACGAGCAGTACTTC
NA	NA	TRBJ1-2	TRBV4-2	CASSGGGGYGYTF	TGTGCCAGCAGCGGGGGGGGAGGGTATGGCTACACCTTC
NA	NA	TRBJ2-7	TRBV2	CASSEGAGLSYEQYF	TGTGCCAGCAGTGAAGGCGCAGGTCTCTCCTACGAGCAGTACTTC
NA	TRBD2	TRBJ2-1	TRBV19	CASSETLTSGSNEQFF	TGTGCCAGTAGTGAAACCTTAACTAGCGGGAGTAATGAGCAGTTCTTC
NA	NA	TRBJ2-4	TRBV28	CASSSGVDDIQYF	TGTGCCAGCAGTTCGGGGGTAGATGACATTCAGTACTTC
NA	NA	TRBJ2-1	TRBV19	CASSIAYEQFF	TGTGCCAGTAGTATAGCCTATGAGCAGTTCTTC
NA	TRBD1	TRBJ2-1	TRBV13	CASSSDRVKQFF	TGTGCCAGCAGCTCAGACAGGGTTAAGCAGTTCTTC
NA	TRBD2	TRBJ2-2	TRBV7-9	CASSLDGGSNTGELFF	TGTGCCAGCAGCTTAGACGGCGGGAGTAACACCGGGGAGCTGTTTTTT
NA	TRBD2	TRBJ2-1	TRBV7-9	CASSAPAGGKEQFF	TGTGCCAGCAGCGCCCCGGCGGGAGGCAAGGAGCAGTTCTTC
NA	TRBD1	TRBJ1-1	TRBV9	CASSPRQGLGTLSTEAFF	TGTGCCAGCAGCCCGCGACAGGGGCTCGGAACACTGTCGACTGAAGCTTTCTTT
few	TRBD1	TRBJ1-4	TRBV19	CASSQTGGLSEKLFF	TGTGCCAGTAGCCAAACAGGGGGCCTGAGTGAAAAACTGTTTTTT
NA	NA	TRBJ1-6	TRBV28	CASSIPGGDYNSPLHF	TGTGCCAGCAGTATCCCCGGTGGAGACTATAATTCACCCCTCCACTTT
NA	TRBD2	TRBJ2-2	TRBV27	CASSESGSWSGELFF	TGTGCCAGCAGTGAGAGCGGGAGTTGGTCCGGGGAGCTGTTTTTT
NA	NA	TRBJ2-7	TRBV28	CASSLEVGSSYEQYF	TGTGCCAGCAGTTTAGAAGTCGGTAGCTCCTACGAGCAGTACTTC
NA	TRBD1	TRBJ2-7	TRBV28	CASSPTGTYEQYF	TGTGCCAGCAGTCCGACAGGGACCTACGAGCAGTACTTC
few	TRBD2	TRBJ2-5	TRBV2	CASRLAAQETQYF	TGTGCCAGCAGACTAGCGGCTCAAGAGACCCAGTACTTC
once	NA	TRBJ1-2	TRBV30	CAWSEGYYGYTF	TGTGCCTGGAGTGAGGGGTACTATGGCTACACCTTC
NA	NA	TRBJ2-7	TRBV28	CASTGAGSSYEQYF	TGTGCCAGCACTGGAGCCGGGAGCTCCTACGAGCAGTACTTC
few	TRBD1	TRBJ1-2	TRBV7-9	CASSFPGTDGYTF	TGTGCCAGCAGCTTCCCCGGGACAGATGGCTACACCTTC
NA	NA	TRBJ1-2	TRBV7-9	CASSFGAIADGYTF	TGTGCCAGCAGCTTCGGCGCAATAGCCGATGGCTACACCTTC
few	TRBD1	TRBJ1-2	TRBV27	CASSLSRTGGGGGYTF	TGTGCCAGCAGTTTATCAAGGACAGGGGGTGGTGGTGGCTACACCTTC
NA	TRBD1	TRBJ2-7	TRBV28	CASSSTTGSHYEQYF	TGTGCCAGCAGTTCGACGACAGGGAGCCACTACGAGCAGTACTTC
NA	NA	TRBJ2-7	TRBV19	CASRTGYEQYF	TGTGCCAGTAGGACAGGTTACGAGCAGTACTTC
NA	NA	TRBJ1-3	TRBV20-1	CSAPGVDTIYF	TGCAGTGCCCCCGGGGTTGACACCATATATTTT
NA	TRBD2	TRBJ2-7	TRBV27	CASSPGTSGSYEQYF	TGTGCCAGCAGTCCGGGGACTAGCGGGAGCTACGAGCAGTACTTC
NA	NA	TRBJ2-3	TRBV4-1	CASSQDTLVLDTQYF	TGCGCCAGCAGCCAAGATACACTAGTGTTAGATACGCAGTATTTT
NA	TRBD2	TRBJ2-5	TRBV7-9	CASSLGLAEETQYF	TGTGCCAGCAGCTTAGGACTAGCGGAAGAGACCCAGTACTTC
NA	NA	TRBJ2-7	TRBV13	CASSLAQTGAYEQYF	TGTGCCAGCAGCTTAGCCCAGACGGGGGCCTACGAGCAGTACTTC
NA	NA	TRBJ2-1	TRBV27	CASSLNGLDSSYNEQFF	TGTGCCAGCAGTTTAAATGGTTTAGACAGCTCCTACAATGAGCAGTTCTTC
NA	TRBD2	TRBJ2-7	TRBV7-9	CASSAESGRTPYEQYF	TGTGCCAGCAGCGCCGAGAGCGGGAGAACCCCCTACGAGCAGTACTTC
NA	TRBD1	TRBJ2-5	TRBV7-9	CASSPGQGRETQYF	TGTGCCAGCAGCCCAGGACAGGGGAGAGAGACCCAGTACTTC
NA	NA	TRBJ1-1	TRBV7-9	CASSPDGVTEAFF	TGTGCCAGCAGCCCTGACGGAGTTACAGAAGCTTTCTTT
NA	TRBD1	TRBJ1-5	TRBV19	CASSYPGQGINQPQHF	TGTGCCAGTAGTTACCCGGGACAGGGGATAAATCAGCCCCAGCATTTT
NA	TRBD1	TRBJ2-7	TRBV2	CASISPQGAREQYF	TGTGCCAGCATAAGCCCACAGGGGGCGAGGGAGCAGTACTTC
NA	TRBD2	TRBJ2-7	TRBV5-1	CASSLGLAVGYEQYF	TGCGCCAGCAGCCTAGGACTAGCGGTGGGGTACGAGCAGTACTTC